The present T cell receptor (beta chain) was sequenced within a study of cytomegalovirus exposure and HLA in healthy donors. The study's findings and limits: Three CMV-associated chains were confirmed in vitro to be specific for CMV antigens. It was only CMV serostatus that was available as immune exposure information.

Both 60 Vbeta primers and 13 Jbeta primers went into the PCR. Methods used by the authors: A follow-up analysis tallied tens of millions of unique TCR beta chains, roughly 9.9 million shared. Method: immunoSEQ multiplex PCR; TCRdb's copy keeps in-frame clones and lacks some. From that table come the V and J calls and clone size; the DNA was used to work out D and trimming. The sample lists approximately 140,000 clones; 75% to 85% were seen once. With regard to this clone: Its specificity is not known.

The V and J ends lost 1 base and 4 bases respectively, with 11 bases between them. From germline, CDR1 is SEHNR and CDR2 FQNEAQ (reference sequence). The CDR3 covers 15 residues. The sequence came from a woman aged 40-49 years in good health and CMV-seropositive. The chain employs TRBV7-9 and TRBJ2-1; tentatively, D is TRBD2 (6 bases). Sequencing was carried out using PBMCs. The CDR3 region is CASSLGTGVYNEQFF. CDR3 nucleotides: TGTGCCAGCAGCTTAGGAACGGGAGTTTACAATGAGCAGTTCTTC.